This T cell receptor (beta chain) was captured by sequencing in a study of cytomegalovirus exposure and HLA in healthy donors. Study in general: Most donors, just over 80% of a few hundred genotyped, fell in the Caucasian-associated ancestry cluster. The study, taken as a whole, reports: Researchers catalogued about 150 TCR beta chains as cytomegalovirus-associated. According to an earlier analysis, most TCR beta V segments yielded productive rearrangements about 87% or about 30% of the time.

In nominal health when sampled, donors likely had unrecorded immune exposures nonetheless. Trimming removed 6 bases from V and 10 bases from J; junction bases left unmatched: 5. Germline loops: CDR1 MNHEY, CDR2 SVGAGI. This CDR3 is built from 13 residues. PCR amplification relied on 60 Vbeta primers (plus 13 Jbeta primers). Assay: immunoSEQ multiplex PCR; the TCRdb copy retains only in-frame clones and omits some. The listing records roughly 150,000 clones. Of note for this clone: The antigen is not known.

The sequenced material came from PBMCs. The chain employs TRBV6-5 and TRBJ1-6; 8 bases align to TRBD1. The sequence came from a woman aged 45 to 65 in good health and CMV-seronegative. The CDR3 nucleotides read TGTGCCAGCAGGACAGGGGATAGGTCACCCCTCCACTTT. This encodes CASRTGDRSPLHF.